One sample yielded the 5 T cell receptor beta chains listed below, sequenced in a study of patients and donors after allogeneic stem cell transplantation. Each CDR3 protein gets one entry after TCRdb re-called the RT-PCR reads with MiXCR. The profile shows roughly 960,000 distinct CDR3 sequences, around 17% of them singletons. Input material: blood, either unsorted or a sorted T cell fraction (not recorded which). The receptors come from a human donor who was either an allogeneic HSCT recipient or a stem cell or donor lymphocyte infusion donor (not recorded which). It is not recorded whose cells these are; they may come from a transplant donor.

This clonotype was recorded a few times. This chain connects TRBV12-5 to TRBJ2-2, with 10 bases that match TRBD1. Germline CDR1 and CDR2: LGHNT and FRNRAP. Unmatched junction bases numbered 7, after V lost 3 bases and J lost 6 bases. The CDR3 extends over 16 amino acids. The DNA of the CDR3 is TGTGCTAGTGGTTTTTACCCGGACAGGGGGGCCGGGGAGCTGTTTTTT. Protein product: CASGFYPDRGAGELFF.

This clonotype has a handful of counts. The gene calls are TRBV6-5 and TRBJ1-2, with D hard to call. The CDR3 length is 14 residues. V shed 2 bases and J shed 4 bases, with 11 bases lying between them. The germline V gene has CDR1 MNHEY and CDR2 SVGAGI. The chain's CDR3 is CASSYRALGYGYTF. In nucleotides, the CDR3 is TGTGCCAGCAGTTACCGAGCTTTAGGCTATGGCTACACCTTC.

The CDR3 is CSVEDPEVGTGAYNEQFF. The CDR3 DNA sequence: TGCAGCGTTGAAGATCCGGAGGTAGGGACAGGGGCATACAATGAGCAGTTCTTC. J is TRBJ2-1 and V is TRBV29-1; 10 bases map to TRBD1. This CDR3 is built from 18 residues. The germline CDR1 and CDR2 sequences are SQVTM and ANQGSEA. V lost 0 bases, J lost 4 bases, and 12 bases stayed unmatched.

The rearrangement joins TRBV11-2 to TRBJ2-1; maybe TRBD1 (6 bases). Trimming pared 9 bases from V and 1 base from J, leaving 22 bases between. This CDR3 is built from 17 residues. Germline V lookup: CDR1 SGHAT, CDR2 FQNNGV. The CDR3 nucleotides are TGTGCCAGTGCCACAACCGGGACACATCCTTCCTACAATGAGCAGTTCTTC. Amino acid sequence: CASATTGTHPSYNEQFF.

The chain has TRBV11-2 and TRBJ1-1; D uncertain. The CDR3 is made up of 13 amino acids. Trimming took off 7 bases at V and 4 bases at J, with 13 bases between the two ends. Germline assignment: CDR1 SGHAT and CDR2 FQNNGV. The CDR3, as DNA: TGTGCCAGCACCCCCCCGGGGATCACTGAAGCTTTCTTT. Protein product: CASTPPGITEAFF.